The sequence of this TCR beta chain was determined in a study of graft-versus-host responses after intestinal transplantation. Produced via immunoSEQ multiplex PCR; TCRdb's table is partial and in-frame only. The data hold about 3,900 clones, with approximately 84% observed a single time. CDR1 PRHDT and CDR2 FYEKMQ come from the germline V gene (reference sequence). The CDR3 runs to 13 residues. V was pared by 1 base and J by 7 bases, with 7 bases between. Stated time point: postoperative day 105 after intestinal transplantation (dayNNNN = postoperative day). Graft tissue was processed to release intraepithelial and lamina propria lymphocytes.

This receptor was taken from a human patient who received an intestinal transplant, so some T cells may come from the graft donor. Sequenced here: ileum tissue, sampled 105 days after intestinal transplantation. The chain couples TRBV13 to TRBJ2-2; D unclear. DNA for the CDR3: TGTGCCAGCAGCTTAGAGGGCAGCGGGGAGCTGTTTTTT. Translation: CASSLEGSGELFF.